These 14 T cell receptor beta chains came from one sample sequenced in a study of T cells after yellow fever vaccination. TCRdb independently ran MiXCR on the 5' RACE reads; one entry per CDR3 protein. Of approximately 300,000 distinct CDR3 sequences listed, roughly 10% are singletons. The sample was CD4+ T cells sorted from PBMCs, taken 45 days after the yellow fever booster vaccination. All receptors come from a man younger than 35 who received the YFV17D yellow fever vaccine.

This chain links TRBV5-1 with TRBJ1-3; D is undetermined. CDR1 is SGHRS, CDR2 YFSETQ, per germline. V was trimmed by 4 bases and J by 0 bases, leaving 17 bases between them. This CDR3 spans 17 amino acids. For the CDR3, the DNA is TGCGCCAGCAGCCCATCTCCCACGGGGAGCTCTGGAAACACCATATATTTT. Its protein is CASSPSPTGSSGNTIYF.

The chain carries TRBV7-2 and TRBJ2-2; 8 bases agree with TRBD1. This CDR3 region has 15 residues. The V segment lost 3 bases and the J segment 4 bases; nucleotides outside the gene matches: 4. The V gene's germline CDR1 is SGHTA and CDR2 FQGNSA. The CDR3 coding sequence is TGTGCCAGCAGCTTCGTCGACAGGGGCACCGGGGAGCTGTTTTTT. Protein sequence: CASSFVDRGTGELFF.

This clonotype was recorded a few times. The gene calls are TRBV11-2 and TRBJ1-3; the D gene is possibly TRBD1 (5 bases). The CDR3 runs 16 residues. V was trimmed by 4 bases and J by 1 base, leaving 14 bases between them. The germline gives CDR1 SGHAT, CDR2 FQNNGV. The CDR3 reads CASSWGSGQSGNTIYF. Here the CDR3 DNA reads TGTGCCAGCAGCTGGGGGAGCGGTCAGTCTGGAAACACCATATATTTT.

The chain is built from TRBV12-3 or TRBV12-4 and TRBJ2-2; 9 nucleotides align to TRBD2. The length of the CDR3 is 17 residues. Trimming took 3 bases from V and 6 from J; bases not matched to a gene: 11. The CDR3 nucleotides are TGTGCCAGCAGTTTTGGTAGCGGGGGCCCCTGGGCCGGGGAGCTGTTTTTT. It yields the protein CASSFGSGGPWAGELFF.

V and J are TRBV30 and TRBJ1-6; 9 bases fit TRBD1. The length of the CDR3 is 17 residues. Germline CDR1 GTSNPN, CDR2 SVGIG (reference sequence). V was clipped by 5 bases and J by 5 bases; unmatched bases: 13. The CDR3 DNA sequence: TGTGCCTGGCGGCCTCCGATGGGACAGGGAAATAATTCACCCCTCCACTTT. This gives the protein CAWRPPMGQGNNSPLHF. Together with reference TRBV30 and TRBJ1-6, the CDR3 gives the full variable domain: SQTIHQWPATLVQPVGSPLSLECTVEGTSNPNLYWYRQAAGRGLQLLFYSVGIGQISSEVPQNLSASRPQDRQFILSSKKLLLSDSGFYLCAWRPPMGQGNNSPLHFGNGTRLTVT.

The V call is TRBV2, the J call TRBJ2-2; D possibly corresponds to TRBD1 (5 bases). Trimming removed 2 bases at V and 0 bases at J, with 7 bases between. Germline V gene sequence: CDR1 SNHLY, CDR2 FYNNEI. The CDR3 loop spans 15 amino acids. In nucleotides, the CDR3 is TGTGCCAGCAGTGAAATAGGGGCGAACACCGGGGAGCTGTTTTTT. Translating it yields CASSEIGANTGELFF. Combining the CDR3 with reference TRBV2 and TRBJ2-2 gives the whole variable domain EPEVTQTPSHQVTQMGQEVILRCVPISNHLYFYWYRQILGQKVEFLVSFYNNEISEKSEIFDDQFSVERPDGSNFTLKIRSTKLEDSAMYFCASSEIGANTGELFFGEGSRLTVL.

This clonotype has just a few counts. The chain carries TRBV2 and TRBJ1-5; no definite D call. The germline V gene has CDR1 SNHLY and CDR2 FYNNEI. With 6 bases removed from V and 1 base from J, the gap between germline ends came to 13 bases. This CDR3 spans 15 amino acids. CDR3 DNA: TGTGCCAGCAGGGCCCCGGGGATGAGCAATCAGCCCCAGCATTTT. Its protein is CASRAPGMSNQPQHF.

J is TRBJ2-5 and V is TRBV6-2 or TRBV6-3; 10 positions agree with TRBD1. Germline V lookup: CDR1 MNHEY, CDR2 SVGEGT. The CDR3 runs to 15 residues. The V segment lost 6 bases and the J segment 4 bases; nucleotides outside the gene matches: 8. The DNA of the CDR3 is TGTGCCAGCAGGGGACAGGGGAACCTCAGAGAGACCCAGTACTTC. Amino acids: CASRGQGNLRETQYF.

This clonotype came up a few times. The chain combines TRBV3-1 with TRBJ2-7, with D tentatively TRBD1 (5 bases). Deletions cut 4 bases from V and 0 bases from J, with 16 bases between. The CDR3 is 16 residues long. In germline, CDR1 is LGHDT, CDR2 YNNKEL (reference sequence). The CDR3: CASSPSQGGISYEQYV. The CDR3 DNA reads TGTGCCAGCAGCCCGAGTCAGGGCGGTATCTCCTACGAGCAGTACGTC.

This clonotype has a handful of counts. The CDR3 DNA sequence: TGTGCCAGCAGCTTACAGGGATGGGATGGCTACACCTTC. Protein: CASSLQGWDGYTF. The rearrangement joins TRBV7-9 to TRBJ1-2; D possibly corresponds to TRBD1 (5 bases). CDR1 SEHNR and CDR2 FQNEAQ come from the germline V gene (reference sequence). V was trimmed by 2 bases and J by 6 bases, leaving 10 bases between them. CDR3 length equals 13 residues.

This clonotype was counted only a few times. The CDR3 protein is CASSLPQVAAEAFF. The CDR3, as DNA: TGCGCCAGCAGCTTACCCCAGGTTGCGGCTGAAGCTTTCTTT. This sequence joins TRBV5-1 and TRBJ1-1; no firm D call. V was trimmed by 2 bases and J by 6 bases, leaving 14 bases between them. Germline V CDR1 and CDR2: SGHRS, YFSETQ. The CDR3 has 14 residues.

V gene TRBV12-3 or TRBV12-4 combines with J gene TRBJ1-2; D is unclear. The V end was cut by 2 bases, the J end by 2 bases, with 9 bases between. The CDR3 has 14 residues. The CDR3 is CASSLRGMNYGYTF. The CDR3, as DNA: TGTGCCAGCAGTTTACGGGGAATGAACTATGGCTACACCTTC.

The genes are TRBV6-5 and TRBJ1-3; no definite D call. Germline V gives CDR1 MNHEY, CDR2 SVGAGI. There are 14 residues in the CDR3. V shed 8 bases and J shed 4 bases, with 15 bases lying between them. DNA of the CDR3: TGTGCCAGCGGTGATGCCAGGCAGGGAAACACCATATATTTT. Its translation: CASGDARQGNTIYF.

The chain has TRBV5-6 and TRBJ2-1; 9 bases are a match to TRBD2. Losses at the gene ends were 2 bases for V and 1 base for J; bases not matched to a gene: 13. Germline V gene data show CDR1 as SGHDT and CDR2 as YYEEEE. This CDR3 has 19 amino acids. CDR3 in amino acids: CASSLLVLAGTNSYNEQFF. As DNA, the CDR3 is TGTGCCAGCAGCTTATTAGTCCTAGCGGGGACAAATTCCTACAATGAGCAGTTCTTC.